A single sample is the source of the 21 T cell receptor beta chains below, sequenced in a study of shared clonotypes between healthy human individuals. TCRdb's copy holds only in-frame clones and misses some; the assay was immunoSEQ multiplex PCR. Of just over 2,000,000 clones in the sample, over 85% were seen once. Input material: naive CD4+ T cells sorted from blood. Sample subset: CD45RA+ positively selected. The source is a man between 18 and 35 years old in good health.

About this clone itself: Other DNA sequences from this sample encode an identical CDR3 as well. Here the CDR3 reads CASSGGGSGNTIYF. The CDR3 coding sequence is TGCGCCAGCAGCGGAGGGGGTTCTGGAAACACCATATATTTT. This sequence joins TRBV5-1 and TRBJ1-3; maybe TRBD1 (6 bases). Trimming left V 4 bases short and J 1 base short, with 9 bases between. In germline, CDR1 is SGHRS, CDR2 YFSETQ. The CDR3 extends over 14 amino acids.

A note on this clone: The sample has other DNA sequences that encode this CDR3 too. This chain connects TRBV5-4 to TRBJ2-2; D may be TRBD1 (6 bases). The germline V gene encodes CDR1 SGHNT and CDR2 YYREEE (reference sequence). The V end lost 4 bases, the J end lost 1 base, and 14 bases lay between the germline ends. CDR3 length: 16 residues. As DNA, the CDR3 is TGTGCCAGCAGCCCGCGACCGGGACAGAACACCGGGGAGCTGTTTTTT. Encoded protein: CASSPRPGQNTGELFF.

V and J are TRBV15 and TRBJ1-6; 8 positions match TRBD1. In germline, CDR1 is LNHNV, CDR2 YYDKDF (reference sequence). The CDR3 has 16 amino acids. Unmatched junction bases numbered 10, after V lost 5 bases and J lost 7 bases. The CDR3 DNA follows: TGTGCCACCAGCGAACCGGGACAGGTGTACAATTCACCCCTCCACTTT. It encodes CATSEPGQVYNSPLHF.

This chain links TRBV5-6 with TRBJ2-5; 9 positions agree with TRBD2. V was pared by 0 bases and J by 7 bases, with 13 bases of the junction left unmatched. CDR3 size: 17 residues. Looked up from germline, CDR1 is SGHDT and CDR2 is YYEEEE. CDR3 sequence reads: CASSLGSGTSYGATQYF. The CDR3 region has the DNA TGTGCCAGCAGCTTGGGTTCCGGGACTAGCTATGGGGCGACCCAGTACTTC.

This clone was counted a single time. This chain connects TRBV19 to TRBJ2-7; 10 nucleotides match TRBD1. The V gene end was trimmed by 6 bases and the J gene end by 12 bases; junction bases not matched to a gene: 5. The CDR3 runs 11 residues. Germline values: CDR1 LNHDA, CDR2 SQIVND (reference sequence). The CDR3 is CASSRGQGWYF. The CDR3 region has the DNA TGTGCCAGTAGCCGGGGACAGGGGTGGTACTTC.

The chain carries TRBV6-6 and TRBJ2-7, with TRBD2 matching 11 bases. With the DNA end fitting TRBJ2-1 better, the J assignment may be wrong. Germline CDR1 reads MNHNY; CDR2 reads SVGAGI (reference sequence). The CDR3 spans 16 residues. CDR3 sequence reads: CASSYILAGGRNEQFF. CDR3 sequence (DNA): TGTGCCAGCAGTTACATCCTAGCGGGAGGTAGGAATGAGCAGTTCTTC.

Concerning this clone: Other nucleotide sequences from this sample produce the same CDR3. This chain uses TRBV5-1 with TRBJ2-7, with 10 bases lining up with TRBD2. Germline V gene sequence: CDR1 SGHRS, CDR2 YFSETQ. This CDR3 spans 14 amino acids. V shed 0 bases and J 5 bases; nucleotides not matched to a gene: 2. CDR3 nucleotide sequence: TGCGCCAGCAGCTTGGGTCTAGCGGGGGACGAGCAGTACTTC. This encodes CASSLGLAGDEQYF.

This chain links TRBV10-1 with TRBJ2-2; no definite D call. Germline assignment: CDR1 WNHNN and CDR2 SYGVQD (reference sequence). This CDR3 comprises 13 residues. V was pared by 5 bases and J by 4 bases, with 8 bases between. CDR3 in DNA: TGCGCCAGCAGTCGGGCCCTCACCGGGGAGCTGTTTTTT. This codes for CASSRALTGELFF.

The chain is built from TRBV7-9 and TRBJ1-2; no reliable D call. The CDR3 sequence is 10 residues long. The V end lost 3 bases, the J end lost 8 bases, and 4 bases lay between the germline ends. Germline CDR1 reads SEHNR; CDR2 reads FQNEAQ (reference sequence). The CDR3 region is CASSFGGYTF. The CDR3 DNA reads as TGTGCCAGCAGCTTCGGAGGCTACACCTTC.

The chain carries TRBV29-1 and TRBJ2-1; 10 nucleotides line up with TRBD1. The CDR3 has 13 amino acids. Germline trimming cut 7 bases from V and 1 base from J; bases unmatched to any gene: 1. CDR1 is SQVTM and CDR2 is ANQGSEA in the germline V gene. CDR3: CSGDRGSYNEQFF. The DNA of the CDR3 is TGCAGCGGGGACAGGGGATCCTACAATGAGCAGTTCTTC.

The chain combines TRBV6-5 with TRBJ2-7; 11 nucleotides agree with TRBD2. Unmatched junction bases numbered 6, after V lost 2 bases and J lost 6 bases. The CDR3 has 15 residues. Looked up from germline, CDR1 is MNHEY and CDR2 is SVGAGI. CDR3 in amino acids: CASSYGRLAGGEQYF. The CDR3 nucleotides are TGTGCCAGCAGTTACGGCCGGCTAGCGGGAGGCGAGCAGTACTTC.

This clone was recorded many times. The V gene is TRBV11-3, the J gene TRBJ1-4; D is ambiguous. The CDR3 is made up of 12 amino acids. Germline V gene data show CDR1 as SGHNT and CDR2 as YENEEA. V was shortened by 0 bases and J by 11 bases, with 7 bases between the two germline ends. As DNA, the CDR3 is TGTGCCAGCAGCTTAGATGGTTCGAAACTGTTTTTT. Translation gives CASSLDGSKLFF.

The rearrangement uses TRBV7-2 and TRBJ1-1; D not resolved. Trimming shortened V by 2 bases and J by 1 base, and 11 bases separated the two germline ends. In germline, CDR1 is SGHTA, CDR2 FQGNSA. This CDR3 is 15 amino acids long. The CDR3 DNA sequence: TGTGCCAGCAGCTTAAGGAGGTGGGGGAACACTGAAGCTTTCTTT. Translating gives CASSLRRWGNTEAFF.

The V call is TRBV6-6, the J call TRBJ2-7; the match to TRBD1 covers 7 bases. This CDR3 has 14 residues. The V gene's germline CDR1 is MNHNY and CDR2 SVGAGI (reference sequence). J lost 2 bases, V lost 2 bases, and 3 bases had no gene match. The CDR3 DNA sequence: TGTGCCAGCAGTTACAGGGGGCGTCCCTACGAGCAGTACTTC. This gives the protein CASSYRGRPYEQYF.

This clone was counted once. The same CDR3 can be traced to other DNA sequences in this sample. This CDR3 is CAWSGTLNTGELFF. The CDR3 DNA follows: TGTGCCTGGAGTGGTACACTGAACACCGGGGAGCTGTTTTTT. This rearrangement joins TRBV30 to TRBJ2-2, with unresolved D. Trimming removed 1 base at V and 1 base at J, with 7 bases between. This CDR3 has 14 amino acids. Germline loops: CDR1 GTSNPN, CDR2 SVGIG (reference sequence). The full variable domain, with the rest looked up from reference TRBV30 and TRBJ2-2, is SQTIHQWPATLVQPVGSPLSLECTVEGTSNPNLYWYRQAAGRGLQLLFYSVGIGQISSEVPQNLSASRPQDRQFILSSKKLLLSDSGFYLCAWSGTLNTGELFFGEGSRLTVL.

The CDR3: CASSGTDQNTEAFF. In nucleotides, the CDR3 is TGCGCCAGCAGCGGGACAGATCAAAACACTGAAGCTTTCTTT. The chain is built from TRBV10-2 and TRBJ1-1; 7 bases match TRBD1. The junction had 6 bases not matched to a gene; V was cut back by 6 bases and J by 2 bases. CDR3 length: 14 amino acids. The germline V gene has CDR1 WSHSY and CDR2 SAAADI.

This clone was detected once. The V gene is TRBV9, the J gene TRBJ2-3, with D possibly being TRBD2 (6 bases). Trimming cost V 0 bases and J 1 base, with 12 bases left between them. Per the germline V gene, CDR1 is SGDLS and CDR2 is YYNGEE. This CDR3 is built from 16 residues. The DNA for the CDR3 is TGTGCCAGCAGCGTAGCGGGAGTAGGCGGCACAGATACGCAGTATTTT. Translating gives CASSVAGVGGTDTQYF.

V usage is TRBV27 and J usage is TRBJ2-3, with 9 bases lining up with TRBD1. V was clipped by 8 bases and J by 3 bases; unmatched bases: 3. Germline V gives CDR1 MNHEY, CDR2 SMNVEV (reference sequence). The CDR3 covers 13 residues. CDR3 nucleotide sequence: TGTGCCAGCTCCGGGACAGGGACAGATACGCAGTATTTT. Encoded protein: CASSGTGTDTQYF.

V and J are TRBV10-3 and TRBJ2-1; TRBD1 or TRBD2 may be the D gene (7 bases each). The V end was cut by 5 bases, the J end by 8 bases, with 13 bases between. The CDR3 has 13 residues. Germline V gives CDR1 ENHRY, CDR2 SYGVKD. DNA for the CDR3: TGTGCCATCAGTCCGACAGGGAGGGATGAGCAGTTCTTC. Encoded protein: CAISPTGRDEQFF.

The chain carries TRBV7-6 and TRBJ2-7, with TRBD1 as a possible D gene (7 bases). CDR1 is SGHVS, CDR2 FNYEAQ, per germline. The CDR3 spans 13 residues. Between the trimmed V and J ends, which lost 5 bases and 3 bases, there was a span of 11 bases. The CDR3 region has the DNA TGTGCCAGCAGCCCTCAGGGGGGCTACGAGCAGTACTTC. This codes for CASSPQGGYEQYF. Combining the CDR3 with reference TRBV7-6 and TRBJ2-7 gives the whole variable domain GAGVSQSPRYKVTKRGQDVALRCDPISGHVSLYWYRQALGQGPEFLTYFNYEAQQDKSGLPNDRFSAERPEGSISTLTIQRTEQRDSAMYRCASSPQGGYEQYFGPGTRLTVT.

This chain uses TRBV19 with TRBJ1-5; 8 bases align to TRBD1. CDR3 length: 14 residues. Germline CDR1 and CDR2: LNHDA and SQIVND (reference sequence). V trimming: 10 bases; J trimming: 6 bases; junction bases outside the gene matches: 11. The CDR3 sequence is CATSMTGVGQPQHF. The CDR3 DNA is TGTGCCACTTCTATGACAGGGGTAGGTCAGCCCCAGCATTTT. Looking up the rest from reference TRBV19 and TRBJ1-5 gives the full variable domain: DGGITQSPKYLFRKEGQNVTLSCEQNLNHDAMYWYRQDPGQGLRLIYYSQIVNDFQKGDIAEGYSVSREKKESFPLTVTSAQKNPTAFYLCATSMTGVGQPQHFGDGTRLSIL.